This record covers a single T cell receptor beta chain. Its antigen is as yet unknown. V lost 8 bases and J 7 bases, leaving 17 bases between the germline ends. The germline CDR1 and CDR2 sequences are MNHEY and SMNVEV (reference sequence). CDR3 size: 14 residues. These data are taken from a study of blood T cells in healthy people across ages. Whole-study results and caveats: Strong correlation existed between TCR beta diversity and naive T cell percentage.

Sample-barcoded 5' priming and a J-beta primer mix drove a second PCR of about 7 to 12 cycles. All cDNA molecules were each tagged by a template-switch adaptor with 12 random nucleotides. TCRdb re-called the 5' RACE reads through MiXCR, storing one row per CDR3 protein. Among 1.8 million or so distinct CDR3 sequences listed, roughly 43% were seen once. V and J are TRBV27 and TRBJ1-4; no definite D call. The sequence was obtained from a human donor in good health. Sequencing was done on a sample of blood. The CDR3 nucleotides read TGTGCCAGCTCCATCTTAGGGTCAGGTGAAAAACTGTTTTTT. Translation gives CASSILGSGEKLFF.